The next 32 T cell receptor beta chains were all read from a single sample in a study of blood T cell repertoires in COVID-19. The method was immunoSEQ multiplex PCR; TCRdb's version includes in-frame clones alone and lacks a portion of them. Of just over 300,000 clones in the sample, 80% to 90% were seen once. The sample consisted of PBMCs or T cells enriched from blood (not recorded which). These receptors all stem from a man aged 25 to 40 who had recovered from COVID-19.

The chain combines TRBV2 with TRBJ2-7, with TRBD1 matching 10 bases. Trimming at V came to 3 bases and at J to 3 bases, leaving 5 bases not matched to a gene. Germline lookup yields CDR1 SNHLY and CDR2 FYNNEI. CDR3 length equals 15 residues. The CDR3 bases are TGTGCCAGCAGTGAGGGGGACAGGGGATTCTACGAGCAGTACTTC. This encodes CASSEGDRGFYEQYF. The complete variable domain, with remaining parts taken from reference TRBV2 and TRBJ2-7, reads EPEVTQTPSHQVTQMGQEVILRCVPISNHLYFYWYRQILGQKVEFLVSFYNNEISEKSEIFDDQFSVERPDGSNFTLKIRSTKLEDSAMYFCASSEGDRGFYEQYFGPGTRLTVT.

The chain links TRBV4-2 to TRBJ2-7; TRBD1 might be the D (5 bases). The CDR3 is 12 residues long. The germline gives CDR1 LGHNA, CDR2 YNFKEQ. V lost 0 bases, J lost 7 bases, and 7 bases lay in between. CDR3 protein: CASSQDQGEQYF. The DNA of the CDR3 is TGTGCCAGCAGCCAAGATCAGGGAGAGCAGTACTTC.

The V gene is TRBV5-1, the J gene TRBJ1-1; no definite D call. The V and J ends lost 1 base and 4 bases respectively, with 11 bases between them. The CDR3 has 14 amino acids. Germline-derived CDR1 and CDR2 are SGHRS and YFSETQ. Here the CDR3 reads CASSLSGPFTEAFF. The CDR3 DNA sequence: TGCGCCAGCAGCTTGAGTGGGCCCTTCACTGAAGCTTTCTTT. The full variable domain, its missing parts supplied by reference TRBV5-1 and TRBJ1-1, is KAGVTQTPRYLIKTRGQQVTLSCSPISGHRSVSWYQQTPGQGLQFLFEYFSETQRNKGNFPGRFSGRQFSNSRSEMNVSTLELGDSALYLCASSLSGPFTEAFFGQGTRLTVV.

This chain connects TRBV7-8 to TRBJ1-4, with 12 bases aligning to TRBD1. This CDR3 is 15 amino acids long. The V and J ends lost 5 bases and 7 bases, in that order; junction bases with no gene match: 5. CDR1 is SGHVS, CDR2 FQNEAQ, per germline. Here the CDR3 DNA reads TGTGCCAGCAGCAGGGACAGGGGGCGGGGTGAAAAACTGTTTTTT. It codes for CASSRDRGRGEKLFF. Using reference TRBV7-8 and TRBJ1-4 for the parts outside the CDR3, the full variable domain is GAGVSQSPRYKVAKRGQDVALRCDPISGHVSLFWYQQALGQGPEFLTYFQNEAQLDKSGLPSDRFFAERPEGSVSTLKIQRTQQEDSAVYLCASSRDRGRGEKLFFGSGTQLSVL.

The chain uses TRBV11-3 and TRBJ2-7; possible D gene TRBD1, 6 bases. This CDR3 has 14 residues. Deletions cut 3 bases from V and 0 bases from J, with 9 bases between. Germline V gene data show CDR1 as SGHNT and CDR2 as YENEEA. CDR3 loop: CASSFTTGSYEQYF. CDR3 nucleotide sequence: TGTGCCAGCAGCTTTACGACAGGCTCCTACGAGCAGTACTTC. Variable domain in full (rest from reference TRBV11-3 and TRBJ2-7): EAGVVQSPRYKIIEKKQPVAFWCNPISGHNTLYWYLQNLGQGPELLIRYENEEAVDDSQLPKDRFSAERLKGVDSTLKIQPAELGDSAVYLCASSFTTGSYEQYFGPGTRLTVT.

The rearrangement joins TRBV7-9 to TRBJ2-1, with TRBD1 identical over 7 bases. The CDR3 is 19 residues long. Unmatched junction bases numbered 15, after V lost 0 bases and J lost 4 bases. CDR1 is SEHNR and CDR2 is FQNEAQ in the germline V gene (reference sequence). This chain's CDR3 is CASSLALIQGRRFYNEQFF. The CDR3 bases are TGTGCCAGCAGCTTAGCGCTTATACAGGGGCGTCGATTTTACAATGAGCAGTTCTTC.

V usage is TRBV3-1 (or the pseudogene TRBV3-2) and J usage is TRBJ1-1; D might be TRBD1 (5 bases). Germline CDR1 is LGHDT and CDR2 is YNNKEL (reference sequence). This CDR3 has 16 amino acids. The V gene lost 4 bases and the J gene lost 11 bases, with 26 bases spanning the gap. This CDR3 is CASSRRDFFGGGWAFF. In nucleotides, the CDR3 is TGTGCCAGCAGCCGACGGGACTTTTTCGGGGGGGGTTGGGCTTTCTTT.

The rearrangement joins TRBV10-3 to TRBJ2-6; 7 bases are a match to TRBD1. Trimming took 1 base from V and 1 from J; bases not matched to a gene: 4. CDR1 is ENHRY and CDR2 is SYGVKD in the germline V gene. The CDR3 extends over 17 amino acids. The CDR3 loop is CAISEWTGTSGANVLTF. The CDR3 nucleotides read TGTGCCATCAGTGAGTGGACAGGTACATCTGGGGCCAACGTCCTGACTTTC.

The chain joins TRBV9 to TRBJ1-1, with 8 bases lining up with TRBD1. This CDR3 region has 15 residues. CDR1 and CDR2 (germline): SGDLS, YYNGEE. With V trimmed by 0 bases and J by 1 base, 2 bases remained unmatched. The DNA for the CDR3 is TGTGCCAGCAGCGTAGTGCAGGGGGCGAACACTGAAGCTTTCTTT. This codes for CASSVVQGANTEAFF.

The chain combines TRBV11-2 with TRBJ2-7; D gene unclear. V lost 5 bases to trimming and J lost 6 bases, with 8 bases between them. The length of the CDR3 is 11 residues. The germline gives CDR1 SGHAT, CDR2 FQNNGV. The DNA for the CDR3 is TGTGCCAGCAGCCTCGCCAGCGAGCAGTACTTC. It codes for CASSLASEQYF.

The chain employs TRBV30 and TRBJ1-5; 10 bases fit TRBD1. The V and J ends lost 2 bases and 5 bases, in that order; junction bases with no gene match: 6. The CDR3 length is 15 residues. Germline CDR1 and CDR2: GTSNPN and SVGIG (reference sequence). The CDR3 here is CAWSFSGTGDQPQHF. The CDR3, as DNA: TGTGCCTGGAGTTTTTCCGGGACAGGGGATCAGCCCCAGCATTTT.

This rearrangement joins TRBV21-1 to TRBJ2-5; the table's D call, TRBD2, was not checked against the DNA. TRBV21-1 is recorded as a pseudogene. This CDR3 region has 16 residues. The CDR3 reads CASSKWCGGRSVTQYF. The CDR3 bases are TGTGCCAGCAGCAAATGGTGCGGGGGCCGAAGCGTAACCCAGTACTTC.

This clone was counted once. The chain combines TRBV7-8 with TRBJ1-6; possibly TRBD1 for D (6 bases). Trimming stripped 5 bases from V and 5 bases from J, with 13 bases between. Germline CDR1 SGHVS, CDR2 FQNEAQ. This CDR3 is built from 15 residues. CDR3 amino acids: CASSARTADNSPLHF. The DNA for the CDR3 is TGTGCCAGCAGCGCAAGGACAGCGGATAATTCACCCCTCCACTTT.

The table lists this clone with a count of one. Other nucleotide sequences from this sample produce the same CDR3. The chain carries TRBV30 and TRBJ1-5, with 9 nucleotides matching TRBD1. CDR3 size: 14 residues. Losses at the gene ends were 3 bases for V and 4 bases for J; bases not matched to a gene: 4. Germline CDR1 GTSNPN, CDR2 SVGIG (reference sequence). In DNA, the CDR3 is TGTGCCTGGAGCGCTGGACAGGGGAATCAGCCCCAGCATTTT. Translated: CAWSAGQGNQPQHF.

The CDR3 DNA is TGTGCCAGCATTAGGGAGGGATTGAACACTGAAGCTTTCTTT. It translates to CASIREGLNTEAFF. This chain links TRBV5-6 with TRBJ1-1; no definite D call. The CDR3 covers 14 residues. V shed 6 bases and J shed 0 bases, with 12 bases lying between them. Germline V CDR1 and CDR2: SGHDT, YYEEEE.

CDR3 DNA: TGCGGGACGGAGGGAGCGGATGGCTACACCTTC. Protein: CGTEGADGYTF. The chain carries TRBV20-1 and TRBJ1-2; perhaps TRBD1 as D (5 bases). The CDR3 totals 11 residues. Germline CDR1 reads DFQATT; CDR2 reads SNEGSKA (reference sequence).

The V gene is TRBV2, the J gene TRBJ2-7, with D tentatively TRBD1 (5 bases). V lost 8 bases to trimming and J lost 1 base, with 12 bases between them. The CDR3 runs 13 residues. The germline V gene has CDR1 SNHLY and CDR2 FYNNEI. The CDR3 DNA follows: TGTGCCAGCGGTGGTGCAGGGTCCTACGAGCAGTACTTC. It encodes CASGGAGSYEQYF.

V and J are TRBV4-3 and TRBJ2-7; unclear D gene. Germline V CDR1 and CDR2: LGHNA, YSLEER. The ends were cut back, 0 bases at V and 4 bases at J, with 13 bases in the middle. CDR3 size: 15 residues. The CDR3 is CASSQERGQTYEQYF. The CDR3 DNA reads TGCGCCAGCAGCCAAGAGCGTGGGCAGACATACGAGCAGTACTTC.

This rearrangement joins TRBV4-3 to TRBJ1-1; the D gene is possibly TRBD1 (6 bases). CDR1 and CDR2 (germline): LGHNA, YSLEER. Between the trimmed V and J ends, which lost 3 bases and 6 bases, there was a span of 17 bases. CDR3 length: 15 residues. The CDR3 coding sequence is TGCGCCAGCAGCCAGGCGTTACAGGGTCAGGCTGAAGCTTTCTTT. This translates into CASSQALQGQAEAFF.

The chain carries TRBV19 and TRBJ2-7; possibly TRBD1 for D (6 bases). V gave up 4 bases and J gave up 3 bases, with 10 bases separating them. Germline CDR1 reads LNHDA; CDR2 reads SQIVND (reference sequence). The CDR3 is made up of 13 amino acids. The CDR3 DNA reads TGTGCCAGTAGTAACCGGGACAACTACGAGCAGTACTTC. Its protein product is CASSNRDNYEQYF.

This chain links TRBV7-3 with TRBJ2-5; 10 bases line up with TRBD2. Losses at the gene ends were 1 base for V and 2 bases for J; bases not matched to a gene: 7. This CDR3 contains 17 residues. The germline V gene has CDR1 SGHTA and CDR2 FQGTGA. CDR3: CASSLIVRAGGQETQYF. CDR3 DNA: TGTGCCAGCAGCTTAATCGTTCGAGCGGGGGGGCAAGAGACCCAGTACTTC.

The CDR3 here is CASSQDSGLAGDSSTDTQYF. The CDR3 region has the DNA TGCGCCAGCAGCCAAGATAGCGGACTAGCGGGGGATTCTAGCACAGATACGCAGTATTTT. The chain has TRBV4-3 and TRBJ2-3; 13 bases match TRBD2. V gave up 0 bases and J gave up 0 bases; unmatched junction bases: 9. Per the germline V gene, CDR1 is LGHNA and CDR2 is YSLEER. The CDR3 runs to 20 residues.

The chain uses TRBV10-3 and TRBJ2-3; a weak D match, TRBD2 (6 bases). V shed 6 bases and J shed 4 bases, with 17 bases lying between them. The germline V gene has CDR1 ENHRY and CDR2 SYGVKD. The CDR3 sequence is 15 residues long. DNA of the CDR3: TGTGCCATCAGCCGGGACTCCAGATCCCCAGATACGCAGTATTTT. It translates to CAISRDSRSPDTQYF.

The chain combines TRBV21-1 with TRBJ1-2; TRBD1 was called by the table and not checked on the DNA. TRBV21-1 has pseudogene status. The CDR3 totals 15 residues. Here the CDR3 reads CASSPYRGPNYGYTF. The CDR3 bases are TGTGCCAGCAGCCCCTACAGGGGCCCGAACTATGGCTACACCTTC.

The chain carries TRBV11-3 and TRBJ1-2; maybe TRBD1 (6 bases). Between the trimmed V and J ends, which lost 8 bases and 0 bases, there was a span of 10 bases. The CDR3 sequence is 13 residues long. Germline CDR1 SGHNT, CDR2 YENEEA. The CDR3 coding sequence is TGTGCCAGCGACAGGACCCCTAACTATGGCTACACCTTC. This codes for CASDRTPNYGYTF.

Worth noting for this clone: Mismatch with germline at one junction end may stem from a read error. This chain uses TRBV7-7 with TRBJ2-5; TRBD2 matches at 13 bases. CDR3 size: 16 residues. Germline V gives CDR1 SSHAT, CDR2 FNYEAQ (reference sequence). The CDR3: CASSPGLAGTQETQYF. The CDR3 coding sequence is TGTGCTAGCAGCCCGGGACTAGCGGGGACCCAAGAGACCCAGTACTTC.

The chain couples TRBV4-1 to TRBJ2-2; tentative D call: TRBD1 (6 bases). V lost 1 base to trimming and J lost 7 bases, with 19 bases between them. The CDR3 contains 17 residues. Germline V gene data show CDR1 as MGHRA and CDR2 as YSYEKL. The CDR3 region has the DNA TGCGCCAGCAGCCAAGGCGGAAGGGGGAAGCAGGGCGGGGAGCTGTTTTTT. It encodes CASSQGGRGKQGGELFF.

The V and J genes are TRBV5-1 and TRBJ1-1; a possible D gene is TRBD1 (5 bases). Germline V lookup: CDR1 SGHRS, CDR2 YFSETQ. Between the trimmed V and J ends, which lost 1 base and 4 bases, there was a span of 14 bases. The CDR3 sequence is 15 residues long. As DNA, the CDR3 is TGCGCCAGCAGCTTGAAGCCGGGGGGAGGCACTGAAGCTTTCTTT. Its translation: CASSLKPGGGTEAFF.

The J gene is TRBJ2-7, the V gene TRBV6-1; a possible D gene is TRBD1 (5 bases). This CDR3 comprises 14 residues. Trimming cost V 2 bases and J 7 bases, with 15 bases left between them. CDR1 is MNHNS, CDR2 SASEGT, per germline. The CDR3 nucleotides read TGTGCCAGCAGTGAAACCTTCCAGGGTCTTGAGCAGTACTTC. Translation gives CASSETFQGLEQYF.

The rearrangement links TRBV10-1 to TRBJ1-1, with D perhaps TRBD1 (5 bases). Germline CDR1 WNHNN, CDR2 SYGVQD (reference sequence). V lost 5 bases to trimming and J lost 1 base, with 14 bases between them. There are 15 residues in the CDR3. The CDR3 DNA reads as TGCGCCAGCAGTCACCCTGCGGGGACGAACACTGAAGCTTTCTTT. It translates to CASSHPAGTNTEAFF.

This clone has more than one count but fewer than ten. CDR3 nucleotide sequence: TGTGCCAGCAGCTTAGACCGGGAGCGAAACACCATATATTTT. As protein: CASSLDRERNTIYF. This chain joins TRBV7-6 and TRBJ1-3; D call uncertain. CDR3 length: 14 residues. V dropped 1 base and J dropped 5 bases, with 9 bases sitting between them. CDR1 and CDR2 from the germline V gene are SGHVS and FNYEAQ.

This chain connects TRBV4-3 to TRBJ2-7; TRBD2 matches 9 bases. V shed 0 bases, J shed 3 bases, and the junction held 6 bases outside the gene matches. The CDR3 covers 16 residues. The germline V gene has CDR1 LGHNA and CDR2 YSLEER. The DNA for the CDR3 is TGCGCCAGCAGCCAAGATAATGGACTAGCGTTCTACGAGCAGTACTTC. Its protein product is CASSQDNGLAFYEQYF.